Listed below are T cell receptor beta chains from one sample, sequenced in a study of cytomegalovirus exposure and HLA in healthy donors. Only in-frame clones appear in the TCRdb table, and some are missing; sequencing was by immunoSEQ multiplex PCR. The sample shows 150,000 or so clones, 80% of them seen only once. Specimen: PBMCs. The receptors shown here come from a woman in her thirties or forties in good health and CMV-seronegative. Each CDR3 is given with its conserved first and last residue. Each record gives: J gene, D gene, clone size, V gene, CDR3 DNA, CDR3 protein. D genes are given only for firm matches. The size of a clone is reported for some rows only, either as once, few or many, or as a class for expanded clones.

TRBJ2-2 NA NA TRBV5-1 TGCGCCAGTGTAGGTGACAGATACACCGGGGAGCTGTTTTTT CASVGDRYTGELFF
TRBJ1-5 TRBD1 NA TRBV28 TGTGCCAGCAGTTTATTCTTCGGGACAGATTCTAATCAGCCCCAGCATTTT CASSLFFGTDSNQPQHF
TRBJ2-2 TRBD1 NA TRBV7-7 TGTGCCAGCAGCTTAAGTGGGACAGGGGCCGGGGAGCTGTTTTTT CASSLSGTGAGELFF
TRBJ1-2 NA NA TRBV7-3 TGTGCCAGCAGCTTACGAGGGACTGGTGGCTACACCTTC CASSLRGTGGYTF
TRBJ2-2 NA once TRBV11-3 TGTGCCAGCAGCTCCCTCTCCGGGGAGCTGTTTTTT CASSSLSGELFF
TRBJ2-5 TRBD2 NA TRBV11-3 TGTGCCAGCAGCTTTAGCGGGGGGCAAGAGACCCAGTACTTC CASSFSGGQETQYF
TRBJ2-7 NA NA TRBV5-1 TGCGCCAGCAGCTTGAGCGGACAGTCCTACGAGCAGTACTTC CASSLSGQSYEQYF
TRBJ1-1 NA once TRBV28 TGTGCCAGCAGTTCACAGGGAAGGGTTTTCTTT CASSSQGRVFF
TRBJ2-2 TRBD1 NA TRBV7-2 TGTGCCAGCAAGCTTAGAGGGACAGGGTACACCGGGGAGCTGTTTTTT CASKLRGTGYTGELFF
TRBJ1-5 NA NA TRBV7-2 TGTGCCAGCAGCTCCTTCCGGGGGGGGGCGCTTGGCCAGCCCCAGCATTTT CASSSFRGGALGQPQHF
TRBJ2-4 TRBD1 few TRBV7-9 TGTGCCAGCATCCCCTGGGGCAGGGGGAACAGTCAGTACTTC CASIPWGRGNSQYF
TRBJ2-7 NA few TRBV21-1 TGTGCCAGCAGCAAAGCGCGCTTCACCTACGAGCAGTACTTC CASSKARFTYEQYF
TRBJ2-3 TRBD2 NA TRBV7-2 TGTGCCAGCAGCCTCGGGACTAGCGGGAGTGGAGATACGCAGTATTTT CASSLGTSGSGDTQYF
TRBJ2-5 TRBD2 NA TRBV2 TGTGCCAGCAGTGAATTTAGCGGGAGCCCGCAGACCCAGTACTTC CASSEFSGSPQTQYF
TRBJ1-2 NA NA TRBV6-1 TGTGCCACCCTAGTCGGTTGGAATGGCTACACCTTC CATLVGWNGYTF
TRBJ2-6 NA NA TRBV29-1 TGCAGCGTTTACCCCCGGACAGCTGGGGCCAACGTCCTGACTTTC CSVYPRTAGANVLTF
TRBJ1-1 TRBD1 NA TRBV7-2 TGTGCCAGCAGCGAGCGGGACAGGGGGTATTTCGACACTGAAGCTTTCTTT CASSERDRGYFDTEAFF
TRBJ1-5 TRBD1 NA TRBV2 TGTGCCAGCAGTAACCCTGCCGGGACAGGGGGCAATCAGCCCCAGCATTTT CASSNPAGTGGNQPQHF
TRBJ1-1 TRBD1 NA TRBV5-4 TGTGCCAGCAGCTTGGACAGGGGGAAAGCTTTCTTT CASSLDRGKAFF
TRBJ2-2 TRBD2 NA TRBV9 TGTGCCAGCAGCGGCCCAGCGGGAGTGTATTTTGGCGGGGAGCTGTTTTTT CASSGPAGVYFGGELFF
TRBJ2-1 NA once TRBV7-2 TGTGCCAGCAGGCCGAGTCTAACCTACAATGAGCAGTTCTTC CASRPSLTYNEQFF
TRBJ2-7 NA NA TRBV9 TGTGCCAGCAGCCTAGGGTCCGAAACCTACGAGCAGTACTTC CASSLGSETYEQYF